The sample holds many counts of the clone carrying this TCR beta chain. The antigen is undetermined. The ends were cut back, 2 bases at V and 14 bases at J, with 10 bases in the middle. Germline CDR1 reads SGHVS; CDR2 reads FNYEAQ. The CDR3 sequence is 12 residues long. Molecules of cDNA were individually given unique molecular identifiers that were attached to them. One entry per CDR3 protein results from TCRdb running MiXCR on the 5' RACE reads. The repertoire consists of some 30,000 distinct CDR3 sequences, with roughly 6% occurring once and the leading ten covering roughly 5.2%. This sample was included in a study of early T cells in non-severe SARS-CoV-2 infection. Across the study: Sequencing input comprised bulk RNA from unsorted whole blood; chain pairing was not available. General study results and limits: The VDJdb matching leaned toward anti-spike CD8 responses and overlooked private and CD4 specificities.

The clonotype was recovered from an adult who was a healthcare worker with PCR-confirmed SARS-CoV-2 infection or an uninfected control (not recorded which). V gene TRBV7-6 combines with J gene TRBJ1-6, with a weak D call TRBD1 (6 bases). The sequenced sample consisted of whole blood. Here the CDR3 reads CASSLWQGTLHF. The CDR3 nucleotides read TGTGCCAGCAGCTTATGGCAGGGGACCCTCCACTTT. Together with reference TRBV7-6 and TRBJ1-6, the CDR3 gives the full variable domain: GAGVSQSPRYKVTKRGQDVALRCDPISGHVSLYWYRQALGQGPEFLTYFNYEAQQDKSGLPNDRFSAERPEGSISTLTIQRTEQRDSAMYRCASSLWQGTLHFGNGTRLTVT.